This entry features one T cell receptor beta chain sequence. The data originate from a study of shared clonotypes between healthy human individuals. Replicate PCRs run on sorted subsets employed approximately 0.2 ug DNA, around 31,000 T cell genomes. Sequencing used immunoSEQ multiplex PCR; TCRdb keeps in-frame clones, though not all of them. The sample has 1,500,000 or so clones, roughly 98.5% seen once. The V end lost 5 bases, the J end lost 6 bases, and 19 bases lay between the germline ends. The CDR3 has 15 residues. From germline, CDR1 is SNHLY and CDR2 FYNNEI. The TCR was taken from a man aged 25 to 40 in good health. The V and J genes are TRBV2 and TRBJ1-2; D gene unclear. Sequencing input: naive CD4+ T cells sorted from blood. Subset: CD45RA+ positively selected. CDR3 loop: CASSFTPSAGDGYTF. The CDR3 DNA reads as TGTGCCAGCAGTTTTACCCCCTCCGCAGGAGATGGCTACACCTTC.